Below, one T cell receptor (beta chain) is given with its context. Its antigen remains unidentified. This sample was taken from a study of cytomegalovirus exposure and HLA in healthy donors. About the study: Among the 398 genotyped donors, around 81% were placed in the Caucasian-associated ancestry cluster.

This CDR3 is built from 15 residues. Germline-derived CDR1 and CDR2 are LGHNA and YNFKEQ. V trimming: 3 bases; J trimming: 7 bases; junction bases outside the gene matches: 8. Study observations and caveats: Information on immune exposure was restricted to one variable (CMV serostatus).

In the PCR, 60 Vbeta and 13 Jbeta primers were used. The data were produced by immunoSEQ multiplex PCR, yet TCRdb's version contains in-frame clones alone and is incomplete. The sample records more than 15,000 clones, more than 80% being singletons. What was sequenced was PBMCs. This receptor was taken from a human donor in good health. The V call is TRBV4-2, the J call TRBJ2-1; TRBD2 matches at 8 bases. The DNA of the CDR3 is TGTGCCAGCAGCCAGGGTGGGACTAGGGGGAATGAGCAGTTCTTC. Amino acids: CASSQGGTRGNEQFF.